The rows below give T cell receptor beta chains drawn from one sample of a study of long-term antiretroviral therapy in people with HIV. Repertoires were generated with immunoSEQ multiplex PCR, while TCRdb's copy carries only in-frame clones and drops some. The table records tens of thousands of clones, roughly 96% of them present only once. The specimen was unsorted PBMCs, collected 3.7 years after starting antiretroviral therapy. All receptors come from a woman between 50 and 59 years old with HIV. CDR3s include the opening cysteine and the closing phenylalanine or tryptophan. The order of the fields is V gene, D gene, J gene, clone size, CDR3 protein, CDR3 DNA. A D gene is named only where the DNA matches it firmly. The size of a clone is reported for some rows only, either as once, few or many, or as a class for expanded clones.

TRBV9	NA	TRBJ1-1	NA	CASSVDLGNTEAFF	TGTGCCAGCAGCGTAGATCTGGGGAACACTGAAGCTTTCTTT
TRBV7-3	TRBD1	TRBJ1-1	NA	CASSLRGTGNTEAFF	TGTGCCAGCAGCCTTAGAGGGACAGGGAACACTGAAGCTTTCTTT
TRBV7-2	NA	TRBJ2-7	NA	CASSSTVIEQYF	TGTGCCAGCAGCTCGACAGTAATCGAGCAGTACTTC
TRBV25-1	NA	TRBJ1-2	once	CASSEGRSIGYTF	TGTGCCAGCAGTGAAGGGAGATCTATTGGCTACACCTTC
TRBV9	NA	TRBJ1-6	NA	CASSVGRPYNSPLHF	TGTGCCAGCAGCGTAGGCCGCCCCTATAATTCACCCCTCCACTTT
TRBV5-1	NA	TRBJ1-4	NA	CASSTAGTRDEKLFF	TGCGCCAGCAGCACGGCAGGGACGCGGGATGAAAAACTGTTTTTT
TRBV4-3	NA	TRBJ1-6	NA	CASSQARGAGEGSPLHF	TGCGCCAGCAGCCAAGCTCGTGGGGCAGGGGAAGGATCACCCCTCCACTTT
TRBV7-2	TRBD2	TRBJ2-1	NA	CASSLAGTSRNEQFF	TGTGCCAGCAGCTTAGCCGGGACTAGCAGGAATGAGCAGTTCTTC
TRBV7-2	NA	TRBJ1-5	NA	CASSLFQGQPQHF	TGTGCCAGCAGCTTGTTCCAAGGTCAGCCCCAGCATTTT
TRBV6-4	NA	TRBJ1-1	few	CASSGKQGGEAFF	TGTGCCAGCAGTGGTAAACAGGGTGGCGAAGCTTTCTTT
TRBV7-9	NA	TRBJ1-1	NA	CASSLGTENTEAFF	TGTGCCAGCAGCTTAGGGACAGAAAACACTGAAGCTTTCTTT
TRBV12-5	TRBD1	TRBJ2-7	NA	CASGFGTGAYEQYF	TGTGCTAGTGGTTTCGGGACAGGAGCCTACGAGCAGTACTTC
TRBV7-8	NA	TRBJ1-5	NA	CASSLGGAMGGNQPQHF	TGTGCCAGCAGCTTGGGGGGGGCGATGGGTGGCAATCAGCCCCAGCATTTT
TRBV27	NA	TRBJ2-7	NA	CASSFSRSYEQYF	TGTGCCAGCAGTTTTTCACGTTCCTACGAGCAGTACTTC
TRBV6-5	TRBD1	TRBJ1-2	NA	CASSTGQAFYGYTF	TGTGCCAGCAGCACGGGACAGGCGTTCTATGGCTACACCTTC
TRBV5-6	NA	TRBJ2-1	NA	CASSFDQGPYNEQFF	TGTGCCAGCAGCTTTGACCAGGGCCCCTACAATGAGCAGTTCTTC
TRBV15	TRBD1	TRBJ2-1	NA	CATSSGTGSYNEQFF	TGTGCCACCAGCAGCGGGACAGGCTCCTACAATGAGCAGTTCTTC
TRBV5-8	NA	TRBJ2-2	NA	CASSLVLWNTGELFF	TGTGCCAGCAGCTTGGTTCTGTGGAACACCGGGGAGCTGTTTTTT
TRBV11-3	TRBD2	TRBJ2-5	NA	CASSYPEGREETQYF	TGTGCCAGCAGTTACCCGGAGGGGAGGGAAGAGACCCAGTACTTC
TRBV19	TRBD1	TRBJ2-7	NA	CASSILAGGTYEQYF	TGTGCCAGTAGTATATTGGCAGGGGGAACCTACGAGCAGTACTTC
TRBV7-3	TRBD1	TRBJ2-1	NA	CASSSGQTSYNEQFF	TGTGCCAGCAGCTCGGGACAGACCTCCTACAATGAGCAGTTCTTC
TRBV6-1	TRBD1	TRBJ1-5	NA	CASSEEGGQGLGPQHF	TGTGCCAGCAGTGAAGAGGGTGGACAGGGATTGGGGCCCCAGCATTTT
TRBV7-9	NA	TRBJ1-1	NA	CASSLGGRAAFF	TGTGCCAGCAGCTTAGGGGGCAGGGCGGCTTTCTTT
TRBV9	NA	TRBJ2-2	NA	CASSKSGELFF	TGTGCCAGCAGCAAATCCGGGGAGCTGTTTTTT
TRBV5-5	TRBD1	TRBJ1-4	NA	CASTRDRGIEANEKLFF	TGTGCCAGCACCCGGGACAGGGGAATTGAAGCTAATGAAAAACTGTTTTTT
TRBV30	NA	TRBJ2-5	NA	CAWSQNREQETQYF	TGTGCCTGGAGTCAAAACAGGGAGCAAGAGACCCAGTACTTC
TRBV27	TRBD2	TRBJ2-1	NA	CASSLRLAGPNEQFF	TGTGCCAGCAGTTTAAGGCTAGCGGGTCCCAATGAGCAGTTCTTC
TRBV2	NA	TRBJ2-7	NA	CASSDLPGEEEQYF	TGTGCCAGCAGTGACCTCCCGGGGGAAGAAGAGCAGTACTTC
TRBV5-1	NA	TRBJ2-1	NA	CASRLTLSPYNEQFF	TGCGCCAGCAGGTTGACACTTAGCCCATACAATGAGCAGTTCTTC
TRBV18	TRBD1	TRBJ2-2	NA	CASSPEIRQGMNTGELFF	TGTGCCAGCTCACCTGAAATACGACAGGGGATGAACACCGGGGAGCTGTTTTTT
TRBV6-1	NA	TRBJ2-1	once	CASSDPTDNEQFF	TGTGCCAGCAGTGACCCCACCGACAATGAGCAGTTCTTC
TRBV5-1	NA	TRBJ2-7	NA	CASSLEAYEQYF	TGCGCCAGCAGCTTGGAGGCCTACGAGCAGTACTTC
TRBV6-6	NA	TRBJ1-1	NA	CASSYSPGVETEAFF	TGTGCCAGCAGTTACTCGCCGGGGGTAGAGACTGAAGCTTTCTTT
TRBV13	TRBD1	TRBJ1-1	NA	CASSLTGAISRGAFF	TGTGCCAGCAGCTTGACAGGGGCCATCTCCCGGGGCGCTTTCTTT
TRBV5-1	TRBD1	TRBJ2-7	NA	CASSSGQGPAEQYF	TGCGCCAGCAGCTCCGGACAGGGGCCGGCTGAGCAGTACTTC
TRBV27	NA	TRBJ1-2	once	CASSFRTGAFGYTF	TGTGCCAGCAGTTTTCGGACGGGAGCGTTTGGCTACACCTTC
TRBV5-1	TRBD2	TRBJ2-5	NA	CASSLRTSGGETQYF	TGCGCCAGCAGCTTGAGAACTAGCGGGGGGGAGACCCAGTACTTC
TRBV19	TRBD1	TRBJ2-6	NA	CASSSRDRADSGANVLTF	TGTGCCAGTAGTTCCCGGGACAGGGCCGACTCTGGGGCCAACGTCCTGACTTTC